This T cell receptor beta chain was sequenced in a study of graft-versus-host responses after intestinal transplantation. Produced via immunoSEQ multiplex PCR; TCRdb's table is partial and in-frame only. The sample records about 17,000 clones, 60% to 85% being singletons. V gave up 4 bases and J gave up 2 bases, with 8 bases separating them. There are 14 residues in the CDR3. CDR1 and CDR2 from the germline V gene are MNHNS and SASEGT. This clone appeared a single time. Its cognate antigen is unknown. Researchers processed graft tissue to release intraepithelial and lamina propria lymphocytes. Study results and caveats: Recipient marrow showed GvH clones, some seen first in ileum or blood.

The rearrangement joins TRBV6-1 to TRBJ1-4, with a tentative D call TRBD1 (5 bases). Here the sequenced sample was ileum tissue, taken approximately 450 days after intestinal transplant. The receptor was isolated from a human patient who received an intestinal transplant, so some T cells may come from the graft donor. The CDR3: CASSGGFTNEKLFF. The CDR3, as DNA: TGTGCCAGCAGTGGGGGGTTCACTAATGAAAAACTGTTTTTT.